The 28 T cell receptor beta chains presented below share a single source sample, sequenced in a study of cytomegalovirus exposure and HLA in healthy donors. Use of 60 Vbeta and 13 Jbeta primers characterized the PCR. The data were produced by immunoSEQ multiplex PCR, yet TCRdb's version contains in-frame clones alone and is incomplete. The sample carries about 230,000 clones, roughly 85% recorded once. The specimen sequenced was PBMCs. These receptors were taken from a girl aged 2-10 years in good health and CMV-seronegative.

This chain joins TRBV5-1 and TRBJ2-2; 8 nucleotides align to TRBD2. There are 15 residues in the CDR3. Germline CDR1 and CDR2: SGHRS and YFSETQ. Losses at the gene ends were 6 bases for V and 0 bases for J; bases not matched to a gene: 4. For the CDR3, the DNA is TGCGCCAGCACCCTAGCGGGTTCGAACACCGGGGAGCTGTTTTTT. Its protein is CASTLAGSNTGELFF. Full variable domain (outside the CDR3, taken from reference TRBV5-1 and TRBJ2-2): KAGVTQTPRYLIKTRGQQVTLSCSPISGHRSVSWYQQTPGQGLQFLFEYFSETQRNKGNFPGRFSGRQFSNSRSEMNVSTLELGDSALYLCASTLAGSNTGELFFGEGSRLTVL.

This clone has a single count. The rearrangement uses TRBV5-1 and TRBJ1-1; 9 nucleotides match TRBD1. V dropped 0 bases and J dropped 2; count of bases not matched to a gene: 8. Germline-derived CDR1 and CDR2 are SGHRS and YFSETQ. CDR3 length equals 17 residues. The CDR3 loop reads CASSLGSGTGINTEAFF. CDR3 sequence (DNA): TGCGCCAGCAGCTTGGGATCCGGGACAGGGATTAACACTGAAGCTTTCTTT.

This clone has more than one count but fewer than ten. The CDR3 nucleotides are TGTGCCAGCAGATGGGGGCTTGAAGCTTTCTTT. Translating it yields CASRWGLEAFF. The chain uses TRBV6-1 and TRBJ1-1; TRBD1 might be the D (6 bases). Trimming cost V 6 bases and J 7 bases, with 9 bases left between them. Germline CDR1 is MNHNS and CDR2 is SASEGT. The CDR3 covers 11 residues.

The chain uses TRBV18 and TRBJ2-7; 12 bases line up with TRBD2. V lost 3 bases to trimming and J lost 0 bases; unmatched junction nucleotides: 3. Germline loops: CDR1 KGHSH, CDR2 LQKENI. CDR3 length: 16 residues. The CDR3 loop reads CASSPRTSGTSYEQYF. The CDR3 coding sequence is TGTGCCAGCTCACCCCGGACTAGCGGGACCTCCTACGAGCAGTACTTC.

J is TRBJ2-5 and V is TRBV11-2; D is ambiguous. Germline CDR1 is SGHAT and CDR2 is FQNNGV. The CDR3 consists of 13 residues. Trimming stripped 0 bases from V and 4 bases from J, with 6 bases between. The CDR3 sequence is CASSLERRETQYF. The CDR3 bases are TGTGCCAGCAGCTTAGAGAGGCGAGAGACCCAGTACTTC.

The CDR3 nucleotides read TGTGCCAGCAGCTCCGACAGGGGCTCTGGAAACACCATATATTTT. Amino acids: CASSSDRGSGNTIYF. The chain links TRBV11-2 to TRBJ1-3; TRBD1 aligns across 8 bases. This CDR3 spans 15 amino acids. The trim removed 4 bases at V and 0 bases at J, leaving 2 bases unmatched. The germline gives CDR1 SGHAT, CDR2 FQNNGV. The full variable domain, completed using reference TRBV11-2 and TRBJ1-3, is EAGVAQSPRYKIIEKRQSVAFWCNPISGHATLYWYQQILGQGPKLLIQFQNNGVVDDSQLPKDRFSAERLKGVDSTLKIQPAKLEDSAVYLCASSSDRGSGNTIYFGEGSWLTVV.

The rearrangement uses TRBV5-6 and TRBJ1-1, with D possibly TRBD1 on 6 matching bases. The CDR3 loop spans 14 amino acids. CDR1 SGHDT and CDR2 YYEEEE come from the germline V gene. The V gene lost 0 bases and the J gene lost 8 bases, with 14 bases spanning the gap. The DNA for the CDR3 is TGTGCCAGCAGCTTGGAGGGGGGGTACCCCGAAGCTTTCTTT. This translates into CASSLEGGYPEAFF. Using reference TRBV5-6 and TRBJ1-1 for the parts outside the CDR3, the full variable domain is DAGVTQSPTHLIKTRGQQVTLRCSPKSGHDTVSWYQQALGQGPQFIFQYYEEEERQRGNFPDRFSGHQFPNYSSELNVNALLLGDSALYLCASSLEGGYPEAFFGQGTRLTVV.

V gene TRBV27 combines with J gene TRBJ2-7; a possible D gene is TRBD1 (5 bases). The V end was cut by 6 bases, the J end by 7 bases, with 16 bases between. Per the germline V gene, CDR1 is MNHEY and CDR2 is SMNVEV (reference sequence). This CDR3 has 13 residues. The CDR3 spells CASSNDWSGEQYF. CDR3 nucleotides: TGTGCCAGCAGCAACGACTGGTCAGGGGAGCAGTACTTC.

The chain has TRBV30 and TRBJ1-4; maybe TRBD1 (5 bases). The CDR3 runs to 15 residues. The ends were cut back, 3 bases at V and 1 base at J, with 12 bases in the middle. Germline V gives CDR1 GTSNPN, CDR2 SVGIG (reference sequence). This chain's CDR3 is CAWSHLDRTNEKLFF. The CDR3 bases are TGTGCCTGGAGCCACCTCGACAGAACTAATGAAAAACTGTTTTTT.

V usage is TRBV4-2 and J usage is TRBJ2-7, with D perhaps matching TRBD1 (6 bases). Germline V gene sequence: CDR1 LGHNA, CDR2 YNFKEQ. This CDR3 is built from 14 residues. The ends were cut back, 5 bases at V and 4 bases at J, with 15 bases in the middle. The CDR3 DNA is TGTGCCAGCAGCGCGACAGGTGGGAATTACGAGCAGTACTTC. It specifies CASSATGGNYEQYF.

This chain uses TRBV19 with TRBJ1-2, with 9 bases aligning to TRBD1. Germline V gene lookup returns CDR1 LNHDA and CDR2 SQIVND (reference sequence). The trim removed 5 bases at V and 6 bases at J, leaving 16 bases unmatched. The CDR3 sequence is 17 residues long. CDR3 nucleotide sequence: TGTGCCAGTAGTCCCAACTTTCACAGGGGGCGTCTGGATGGCTACACCTTC. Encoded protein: CASSPNFHRGRLDGYTF.

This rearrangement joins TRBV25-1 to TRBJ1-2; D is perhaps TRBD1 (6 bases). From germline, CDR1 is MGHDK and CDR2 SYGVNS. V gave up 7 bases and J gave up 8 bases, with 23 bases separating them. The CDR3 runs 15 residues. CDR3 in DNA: TGTGCCAGCAAGACAGCGGGGGGCCCTCAGCGGGGCTACACCTTC. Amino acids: CASKTAGGPQRGYTF.

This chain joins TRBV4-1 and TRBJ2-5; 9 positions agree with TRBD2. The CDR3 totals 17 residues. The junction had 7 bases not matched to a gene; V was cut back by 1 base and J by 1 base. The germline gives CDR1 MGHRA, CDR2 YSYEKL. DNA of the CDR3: TGCGCCAGCAGCCAAGGAATAGGTAGCGGGGGCCAAGAGACCCAGTACTTC. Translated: CASSQGIGSGGQETQYF.

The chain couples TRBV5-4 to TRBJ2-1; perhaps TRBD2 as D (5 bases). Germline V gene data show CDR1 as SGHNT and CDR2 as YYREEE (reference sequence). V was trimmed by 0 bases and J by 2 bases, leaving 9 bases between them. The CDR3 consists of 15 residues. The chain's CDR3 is CASSLVGVTYNEQFF. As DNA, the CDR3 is TGTGCCAGCAGCTTGGTGGGAGTAACCTACAATGAGCAGTTCTTC.

DNA of the CDR3: TGTGCCAGCAGCTTGAGGGACTCCTACTCTGGGGCCAACGTCCTGACTTTC. This sequence encodes CASSLRDSYSGANVLTF. The V gene is TRBV11-2, the J gene TRBJ2-6, with D possibly TRBD2 on 6 matching bases. The CDR3 is made up of 17 amino acids. In germline, CDR1 is SGHAT, CDR2 FQNNGV. V lost 3 bases and J 0 bases, leaving 12 bases between the germline ends.

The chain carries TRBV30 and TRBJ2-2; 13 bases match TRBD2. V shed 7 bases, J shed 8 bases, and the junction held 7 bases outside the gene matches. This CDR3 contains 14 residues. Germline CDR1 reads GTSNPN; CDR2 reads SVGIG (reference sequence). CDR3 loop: CAYRTSGRAGELFF. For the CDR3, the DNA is TGTGCCTATAGGACTAGCGGGAGAGCTGGGGAGCTGTTTTTT. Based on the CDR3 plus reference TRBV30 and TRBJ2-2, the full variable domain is SQTIHQWPATLVQPVGSPLSLECTVEGTSNPNLYWYRQAAGRGLQLLFYSVGIGQISSEVPQNLSASRPQDRQFILSSKKLLLSDSGFYLCAYRTSGRAGELFFGEGSRLTVL.

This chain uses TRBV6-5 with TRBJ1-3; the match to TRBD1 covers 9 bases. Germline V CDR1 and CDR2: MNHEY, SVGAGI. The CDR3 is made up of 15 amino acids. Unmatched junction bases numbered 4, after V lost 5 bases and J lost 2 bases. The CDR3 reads CASSLQGAAGNTIYF. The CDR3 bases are TGTGCCAGCAGTCTACAGGGGGCTGCTGGAAACACCATATATTTT.

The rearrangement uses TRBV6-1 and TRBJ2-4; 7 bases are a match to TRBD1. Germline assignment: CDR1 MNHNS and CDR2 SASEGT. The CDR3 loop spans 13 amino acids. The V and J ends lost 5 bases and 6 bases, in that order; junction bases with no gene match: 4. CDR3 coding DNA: TGTGCCAGCAGTCCGGGACAGATAAACATTCAGTACTTC. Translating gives CASSPGQINIQYF.

This CDR3 reads CASSSRTGGLEQYF. The CDR3 DNA reads TGTGCCAGCAGTTCCCGGACAGGGGGCCTCGAGCAGTACTTC. The chain employs TRBV6-1 and TRBJ2-7; 11 positions match TRBD1. The CDR3 extends over 14 amino acids. V trimming: 5 bases; J trimming: 6 bases; junction bases outside the gene matches: 6. CDR1 MNHNS and CDR2 SASEGT come from the germline V gene.

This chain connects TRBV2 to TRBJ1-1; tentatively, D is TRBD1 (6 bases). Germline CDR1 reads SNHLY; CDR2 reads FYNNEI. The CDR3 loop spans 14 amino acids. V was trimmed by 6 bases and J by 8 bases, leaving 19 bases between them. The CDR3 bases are TGTGCCAGCAGCCGCCGTTTTGAGGACAGAGAAGCTTTCTTT. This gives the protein CASSRRFEDREAFF.

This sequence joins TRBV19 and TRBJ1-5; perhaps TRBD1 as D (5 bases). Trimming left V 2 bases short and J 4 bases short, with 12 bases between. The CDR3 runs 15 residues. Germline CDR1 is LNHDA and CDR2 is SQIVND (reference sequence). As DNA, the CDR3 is TGTGCCAGTAGTATACAGGGAATCATGAATCAGCCCCAGCATTTT. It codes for CASSIQGIMNQPQHF.

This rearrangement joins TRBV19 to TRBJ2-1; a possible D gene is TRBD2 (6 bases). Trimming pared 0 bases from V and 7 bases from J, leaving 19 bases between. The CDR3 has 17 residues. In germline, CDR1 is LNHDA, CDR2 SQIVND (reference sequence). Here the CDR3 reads CASSIDLFTSSGNEQFF. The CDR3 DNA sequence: TGTGCCAGTAGTATAGATCTATTCACTAGCTCGGGGAATGAGCAGTTCTTC. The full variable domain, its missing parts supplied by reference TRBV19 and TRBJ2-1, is DGGITQSPKYLFRKEGQNVTLSCEQNLNHDAMYWYRQDPGQGLRLIYYSQIVNDFQKGDIAEGYSVSREKKESFPLTVTSAQKNPTAFYLCASSIDLFTSSGNEQFFGPGTRLTVL.

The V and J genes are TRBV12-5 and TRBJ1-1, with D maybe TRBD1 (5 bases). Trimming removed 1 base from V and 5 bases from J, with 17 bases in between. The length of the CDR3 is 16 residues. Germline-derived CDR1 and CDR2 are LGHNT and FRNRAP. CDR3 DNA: TGTGCTAGTGGTTTGGGGAGGGGAGGGGAAAAGACTGAAGCTTTCTTT. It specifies CASGLGRGGEKTEAFF.

The CDR3 DNA reads as TGCGCCAGCAGCGCTGACAGGGGGTTCGAAAAACTGTTTTTT. It is translated as CASSADRGFEKLFF. This chain connects TRBV5-1 to TRBJ1-4, with TRBD1 matching over 9 bases. Germline CDR1 and CDR2: SGHRS and YFSETQ. Losses at the gene ends were 4 bases for V and 8 bases for J; bases not matched to a gene: 6. This CDR3 spans 14 amino acids.

The DNA of the CDR3 is TGTGCCAGCAGCCAGAACCCGCGCGGGACAGGGGCTTTCTACGAGCAGTACTTC. Amino acid sequence: CASSQNPRGTGAFYEQYF. V usage is TRBV7-3 and J usage is TRBJ2-7; TRBD1 aligns across 10 bases. CDR1 and CDR2 from the germline V gene are SGHTA and FQGTGA. Trimming cost V 5 bases and J 3 bases; bases outside gene matches: 16. This CDR3 region has 18 residues.

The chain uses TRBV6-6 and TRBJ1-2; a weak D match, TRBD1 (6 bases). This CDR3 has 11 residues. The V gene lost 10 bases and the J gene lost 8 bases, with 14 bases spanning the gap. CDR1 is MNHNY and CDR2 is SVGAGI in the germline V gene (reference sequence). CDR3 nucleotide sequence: TGTGCCATATCTCAGGGGCGGGGCTACACCTTC. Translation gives CAISQGRGYTF.

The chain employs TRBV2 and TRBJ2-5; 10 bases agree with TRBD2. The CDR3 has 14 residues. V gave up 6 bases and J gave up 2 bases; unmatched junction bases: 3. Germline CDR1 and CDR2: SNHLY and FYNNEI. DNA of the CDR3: TGTGCCAGCAGCACACTAGCGGGGCAAGAGACCCAGTACTTC. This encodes CASSTLAGQETQYF.

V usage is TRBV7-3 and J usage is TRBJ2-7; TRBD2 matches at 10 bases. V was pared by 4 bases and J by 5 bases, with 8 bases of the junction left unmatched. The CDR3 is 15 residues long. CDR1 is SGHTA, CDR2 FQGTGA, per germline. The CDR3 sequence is CASSSEAGGFHEQYF. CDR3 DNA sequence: TGTGCCAGCAGCTCCGAAGCGGGGGGGTTTCACGAGCAGTACTTC.